The TCR beta chain described here comes from a study of blood T cell repertoires in COVID-19. In the study overall: Sample material is recorded as cDNA or gDNA derived from T cells, B-cell-depleted T cells, or PBMCs.

Enrolment of Seattle patients took place during active infection, and they were followed longitudinally. Original methodology: Reference gene primer amplification gave estimated nucleated cell counts. Sequenced by immunoSEQ multiplex PCR; TCRdb stores in-frame clones only, minus some. Clonal size and the V and J genes are those of that table, whereas D and trimming came from the DNA. This table holds around 160,000 clones, 75% to 90% found once. The source of this sequence is a woman aged 55-69 years with COVID-19, enrolled during active disease. Specimen: peripheral blood.

This CDR3 is CASSASRGRYQPQHF. CDR3 sequence (DNA): TGTGCCAGCAGCGCATCTCGGGGGAGGTATCAGCCCCAGCATTTT. The chain carries TRBV5-8 and TRBJ1-5, with D possibly matching TRBD1 (5 bases). The CDR3 is 15 residues long. Germline V lookup: CDR1 SGHTS, CDR2 YDEGEE. V was cut by 4 bases and J by 5 bases, with 16 bases left in between.